This T cell receptor (beta chain) comes out of a study of blood T cells in healthy people across ages. Overall study results and limits: Naive CD4+ cells and diversity were both higher in long-lived donors than in aged donors.

Germline CDR1 is LGHNA and CDR2 is YNFKEQ. This CDR3 has 15 residues. The ends were cut back, 1 base at V and 6 bases at J, with 13 bases in the middle. The authors ran a second PCR of roughly 6 to 11 cycles using a sample-barcoded 5' primer and a J-beta primer mix. TCRdb itself ran the 5' RACE reads through MiXCR, one entry per CDR3 protein. The sample includes under 1,000,000 distinct CDR3 sequences, 46% seen only once; the top ten take 15% to 20%. About this clonotype: Its antigen is unidentified.

Each donor had about 9.6 milliliters of peripheral blood drawn. Isolated per sample were at least 6 million PBMCs. V is TRBV4-2 and J is TRBJ2-1, with D unclear. The sequenced material came from blood. The origin of this receptor is a man of 80 years or more in good health. This CDR3 reads CASSQGVEWGNEQFF. CDR3 nucleotides: TGTGCCAGCAGCCAAGGAGTAGAATGGGGCAATGAGCAGTTCTTC.